Below, one T cell receptor beta chain is given with its context. Its recognized antigen is unknown. Base qualities are not recorded, but no much larger clone differs from it by a single base. Spanning cysteine to phenylalanine, the CDR3 consists of 16 amino acids. Solely the CDR3 DNA is kept, with 48 bases framed from the first base. V is clipped by 4 bases and J by 5 bases, and the sequence between their germline boundaries is 17 bases long. According to the germline V gene (reference sequence), CDR1 reads LGHDT and CDR2 reads YNNKEL. Every donor was a healthy Caucasian. The twin cohort comprised three pairs of female monozygotic twins, all aged roughly 18 to 29 years. Peripheral blood mononuclear cells were used as the source from which RNA for TCR libraries was isolated. The data derive from a study of identical twins (dated by TCRdb to the mid-2010s). At the level of the whole study: The study deep-sequenced TCR alpha and beta repertoires from monozygotic twins, unrelated adults of various ages and cord blood to test whether fetal clonotypes persist. To rule out contamination, the twin experiments were replicated at different times with different library preparation protocols. Broad study findings and their caveats: A weaker excess of twin sharing was found in beta out-of-frame sequences because the signal-to-noise ratio was lowered by fewer shared sequences. Recombination models systematically underestimated out-of-frame TCR alpha sharing in monozygotic twins but agreed with sharing between unrelated individuals. Fewer insertions were carried by abundant cord blood beta clonotypes, a similar but weaker trend appeared in young adult naive repertoires, and no such trend appeared in memory repertoires. Invariant T cells such as MAIT and iNKT could partly confound zero-insertion analyses, though diverse VJ usage argued against this for most clonotypes. Because the same donors could not be followed over many years, the conclusions depended on cross-sectional statistical analysis. Compared with coincidental sharing between unrelated individuals, an excess of low generation-probability sequences was observed among out-of-frame TCR alpha sequences shared between twins.

Library creation used 5' RACE. Data came from an Illumina HiSeq 2000. A universal primer binding site was added through template switching, and the final cDNA carried a unique molecular identifier so that TCR cDNA molecules could be counted accurately. Specific primers in the conserved constant-segment region were used to synthesize first-strand cDNA for TCR alpha and beta chains. To control for contamination, each cDNA library was double barcoded with a SMART-Mk sample barcode plus Illumina barcodes. TruSeq adapter sequences, together with Illumina sample barcodes, were added in two successive PCR steps. TCR alpha and beta cDNA libraries were sequenced on the Illumina HiSeq platform with custom primers. Concerning the study's data processing: MiGEC processed the raw reads to extract unique molecular identifiers, while MiXCR was used to determine the CDR3 positions. Recombination models were inferred per individual with the repgenHMM and IGoR tools using an EM algorithm. The tcR package in R was used for shared clonotype analysis, with sharing normalized by the product of cloneset sizes. To study raw recombination free of thymic and clonal selection effects, out-of-frame nonproductive sequences were analyzed. In-frame beta chains were kept once TCRdb had trimmed the public reads at Q25 with fastp and called clones with MiXCR. A single entry per CDR3 protein holds the most common genes and DNA from its merged rows. The V and J calls follow TCRdb's processing rather than the paper's. Within this sample are approximately 700,000 distinct CDR3 sequences, with 15% to 20% of them counted one time only. The ten largest clonotypes hold around 12% of the sample.

These data are also associated with another study on T cells expressing NK-cell markers. As the second publication notes: TCR beta-chain repertoires were profiled in sorted CD3+CD56+NKG2C+, CD3+CD56+NKG2C- and CD3+CD56-NKG2C+ T-cell subsets from about 8 donors. Of the eight sequenced donors, seven were found to be HCMV-seropositive and one was found to be HCMV-seronegative. To restrict sorting to alphabetaTCR-expressing T cells, an anti-gammadeltaTCR antibody was added in several experiments. In more than five donors, the dominant CD3+CD56+NKG2C+ clonotypes were found to rank among the top 10 CD8+ clonotypes and to make up about 1.0-7.5% of CD8+ T cells. Those dominant clonotypes were again the most abundant among CD3+CD56-NKG2C+ cells in a few donors, at 28.3-60.1%. It remained unclear whether the expanded NKG2C-expressing T cell clones were specific for HCMV antigens. Randomly selected healthy volunteers, three men and five women, were used as the eight sequenced donors. To determine HCMV serostatus, a commercial ELISA kit was used to detect HCMV-specific IgG in serum. Bulk peripheral blood T-cell repertoires were additionally sequenced from unsorted PBMC for roughly six donors. MIGEC handled demultiplexing of the reads and grouping by UMI, while MiTCR was used to assemble and quantify clonotypes. To exclude erroneous sequences, only TCR cDNA sequences supported by at least two reads were retained. Downstream repertoire analysis used the tcR package, and clonotypes were matched across fractions by CDR3 nucleotide sequence plus V segment. VDJmatch was used to annotate antigen specificity against VDJdb, with one amino acid substitution allowed in CDR3.

Sequenced material: PBMCs. This TCR was recovered from a woman between 18 and 29 years old in good health. Rearrangement joined TRBV3-1 to TRBJ2-2, with a weak D call of TRBD1 (6 bases match). The DNA is TGTGCCAGCAGCCCCGTATATCAGGGGTGGACCGGGGAGCTGTTTTTT. Translation gives CASSPVYQGWTGELFF.